One sample yielded the 5 T cell receptor beta chains listed below, sequenced in a study of T-cell reconstitution after alpha-beta-depleted transplantation in children (dated by TCRdb to about 2016). The library was generated by PCR. Sequencing was carried out with an Illumina HiSeq 2500. Molecular barcoding was employed in the preparation of TCR libraries, with unique molecular identifiers being used to normalize TCRbeta repertoire quantification. The public reads were reprocessed in TCRdb via fastp at Q25 and MiXCR, keeping in-frame beta chains. Every CDR3 protein is listed once, alongside the most common genes and DNA of its rows. The sample table contains approximately 350,000 distinct CDR3 sequences; only one count was recorded for about 14% of them. The ten largest clones represent around 4.1% of the sample. The source was PBMCs, collected from the stem cell graft. The receptor source for this set is a human donor who donated a stem cell graft to a child with Fanconi anemia.

This clonotype has at least ten counts. V is TRBV20-1 and J is TRBJ2-7, with D unresolved. The CDR3 sequence is 15 residues long. CDR1 is DFQATT, CDR2 SNEGSKA, per germline (reference sequence). The germline V and J ends were trimmed by 3 bases and 0 bases, with 15 bases remaining between them. CDR3: CSASYFGRSSYEQYF. For the CDR3, the DNA is TGCAGTGCTAGTTATTTCGGCAGGAGCTCCTACGAGCAGTACTTC.

This clonotype has just a few counts. The chain joins TRBV6-1 to TRBJ2-7; 11 nucleotides line up with TRBD1. The germline V gene encodes CDR1 MNHNS and CDR2 SASEGT. The CDR3 extends over 13 amino acids. CDR3 sequence reads: CASGQGVVYEQYV. Written as DNA, the CDR3 is TGTGCGTCGGGACAGGGGGTGGTCTACGAGCAGTACGTC.

V is TRBV7-2 and J is TRBJ2-7; no firm D call. Trimming shortened V by 5 bases and J by 5 bases, and 10 bases separated the two germline ends. The CDR3 length is 12 residues. From germline, CDR1 is SGHTA and CDR2 FQGNSA. This CDR3 is CASSPLRNEQYF. DNA for the CDR3: TGTGCCAGCAGCCCCCTTAGAAACGAGCAGTACTTC.

This clonotype occurred many times. The junction differs from germline at one of its ends, possibly a read error. V gene TRBV28 combines with J gene TRBJ1-1; D gene ambiguous. The CDR3 is made up of 13 amino acids. Germline CDR1 and CDR2: MDHEN and SYDVKM. CDR3 loop: CASSLAVNSEAFF. The CDR3, as DNA: TGTGCCAGCAGTTTAGCTGTGAACAGTGAAGCTTTCTTT.

The J gene is TRBJ2-7, the V gene TRBV20-1; TRBD2 matches 10 bases. Trimming took 3 bases from V and 5 from J; bases not matched to a gene: 7. The CDR3 spans 14 residues. CDR1 DFQATT and CDR2 SNEGSKA come from the germline V gene (reference sequence). The CDR3 bases are TGCAGTGCTAGGGAGGGGACTAGCGTCAACGAGCAGTACTTC. Protein sequence: CSAREGTSVNEQYF.